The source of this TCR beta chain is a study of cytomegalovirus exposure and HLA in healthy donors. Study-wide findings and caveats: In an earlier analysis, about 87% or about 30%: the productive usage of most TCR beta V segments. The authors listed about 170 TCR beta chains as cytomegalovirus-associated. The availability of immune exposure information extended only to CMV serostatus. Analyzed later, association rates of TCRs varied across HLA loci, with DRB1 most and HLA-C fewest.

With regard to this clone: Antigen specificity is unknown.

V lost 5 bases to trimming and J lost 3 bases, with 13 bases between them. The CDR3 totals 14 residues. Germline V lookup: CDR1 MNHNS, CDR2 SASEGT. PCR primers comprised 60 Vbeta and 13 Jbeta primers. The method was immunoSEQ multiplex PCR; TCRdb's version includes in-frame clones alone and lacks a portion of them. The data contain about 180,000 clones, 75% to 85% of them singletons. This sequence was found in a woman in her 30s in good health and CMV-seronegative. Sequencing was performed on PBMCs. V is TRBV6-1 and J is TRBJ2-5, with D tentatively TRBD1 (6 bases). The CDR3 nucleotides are TGTGCCAGCAGTACCACAGGGTTCGAAGAGACCCAGTACTTC. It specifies CASSTTGFEETQYF.